The clone carrying this T cell receptor (beta chain) was detected only once. The assay was immunoSEQ multiplex PCR, and TCRdb's table has in-frame clones only and misses some. The sample yields tens of thousands of clones, approximately 89% seen once. This sample stems from a study of OX40 agonist ivuxolimab in advanced cancers. About the study: Patients took ivuxolimab, an agonistic anti-OX40 (CD134) antibody. Participants could have had prior anti-PD-1, anti-PD-L1 or anti-CTLA-4 therapy, and approximately 40% had some.

The ends were cut back, 6 bases at V and 4 bases at J, with 18 bases in the middle. The CDR3 loop spans 15 amino acids. The germline V gene has CDR1 MDHEN and CDR2 SYDVKM. The sequences come from CD4+ or CD8+ T cells sorted from blood, collected in a trial of the OX40 agonist ivuxolimab. The chain has TRBV28 and TRBJ1-2, with D possibly being TRBD1 (6 bases). This clonotype originated in an adult with an advanced solid tumor such as melanoma, head and neck, liver or kidney cancer. The CDR3 reads CASSPPGLQGYGYTF. Here the CDR3 DNA reads TGTGCCAGCAGCCCCCCGGGACTACAGGGCTATGGCTACACCTTC.